The 15 T cell receptor beta chains reported below all come from one sample, sequenced in a study of CD4 T cells in relation to SARS-CoV-2 and coronaviruses. The unexposed donors gave CD4+ T cells in about 2010-2018, prior to COVID-19. After ten to eleven days of culture, CD4+ T cells were isolated. The repertoire was sequenced with immunoSEQ multiplex PCR; TCRdb's copy has only in-frame clones and lacks some. The sample contains tens of thousands of clones, roughly 80% of which appear only once. These receptors have no known antigen. Material for sequencing was CD4+ T cells from PBMCs, cultured in vitro. These receptors originate from a human donor in good health.

This sequence joins TRBV5-1 and TRBJ2-1, with 8 bases lining up with TRBD1. Germline V CDR1 and CDR2: SGHRS, YFSETQ. The J segment lost 4 bases and the V segment lost 4 bases, leaving 10 bases of the junction unmatched. The CDR3 totals 16 residues. The CDR3 here is CASSTGMGQAYNEQFF. Here the CDR3 DNA reads TGCGCCAGCAGCACCGGTATGGGACAGGCTTACAATGAGCAGTTCTTC. Supplemented by reference TRBV5-1 and TRBJ2-1, the full variable domain reads KAGVTQTPRYLIKTRGQQVTLSCSPISGHRSVSWYQQTPGQGLQFLFEYFSETQRNKGNFPGRFSGRQFSNSRSEMNVSTLELGDSALYLCASSTGMGQAYNEQFFGPGTRLTVL.

This clone appeared once. The rearrangement links TRBV6-5 to TRBJ1-1; TRBD1 is a possible D gene (5 bases). V lost 8 bases and J lost 0, with 16 bases in between. This CDR3 region has 15 residues. Germline loops: CDR1 MNHEY, CDR2 SVGAGI. CDR3 DNA sequence: TGTGCCAGCCAAGGGGCCGGGGCCATGAACACTGAAGCTTTCTTT. It codes for CASQGAGAMNTEAFF.

The chain recombines TRBV11-3 with TRBJ2-3, with D hard to call. Germline CDR1 SGHNT, CDR2 YENEEA. The CDR3 runs 15 residues. V was pared by 4 bases and J by 4 bases, with 15 bases between. The CDR3 here is CASSSPSETPDTQYF. In DNA, the CDR3 is TGTGCCAGCAGCTCCCCCTCCGAAACCCCAGATACGCAGTATTTT.

The genes are TRBV5-1 and TRBJ1-3; no firm D call. Germline CDR1 SGHRS, CDR2 YFSETQ. This CDR3 has 15 amino acids. V was shortened by 4 bases and J by 0 bases, with 11 bases between the two germline ends. For the CDR3, the DNA is TGCGCCAGCAGCCCAGAAGGGTACTCTGGAAACACCATATATTTT. This sequence encodes CASSPEGYSGNTIYF. Full variable domain (missing parts from reference TRBV5-1 and TRBJ1-3): KAGVTQTPRYLIKTRGQQVTLSCSPISGHRSVSWYQQTPGQGLQFLFEYFSETQRNKGNFPGRFSGRQFSNSRSEMNVSTLELGDSALYLCASSPEGYSGNTIYFGEGSWLTVV.

The chain couples TRBV11-2 to TRBJ2-1; D call uncertain. In germline, CDR1 is SGHAT, CDR2 FQNNGV. Trimming shortened V by 3 bases and J by 5 bases, and 8 bases separated the two germline ends. This CDR3 has 13 amino acids. CDR3 protein: CASSFGRNNEQFF. As DNA, the CDR3 is TGTGCCAGCAGCTTTGGACGGAACAATGAGCAGTTCTTC.

The chain recombines TRBV6-4 with TRBJ1-2; TRBD1 matches 10 bases. The CDR3 runs 15 residues. Germline V gene sequence: CDR1 MRHNA, CDR2 SNTAGT. The V and J ends lost 2 bases and 6 bases, in that order; junction bases with no gene match: 6. The chain's CDR3 is CASSDIRTGGHGYTF. In DNA form, the CDR3 reads TGTGCCAGCAGTGACATCAGGACAGGGGGACATGGCTACACCTTC.

This chain joins TRBV4-1 and TRBJ2-7; D gene uncertain. CDR1 MGHRA and CDR2 YSYEKL come from the germline V gene. The CDR3 length is 12 residues. The V end was cut by 0 bases, the J end by 6 bases, with 6 bases between. CDR3 protein: CASSQEIGEQYF. Here the CDR3 DNA reads TGCGCCAGCAGCCAAGAGATAGGCGAGCAGTACTTC.

This chain uses TRBV19 with TRBJ1-5; a possible D gene is TRBD1 (5 bases). Germline CDR1 is LNHDA and CDR2 is SQIVND (reference sequence). Trimming pared 1 base from V and 5 bases from J, leaving 12 bases between. The CDR3 has 15 amino acids. The CDR3 loop is CASSIADRKYQPQHF. The CDR3 region has the DNA TGTGCCAGTAGTATAGCCGACAGAAAGTATCAGCCCCAGCATTTT.

The gene calls are TRBV12-3 or TRBV12-4 and TRBJ1-1; perhaps TRBD1 as D (5 bases). The CDR3 is 13 residues long. V lost 6 bases to trimming and J lost 6 bases, with 14 bases between them. DNA for the CDR3: TGTGCCAGCAGCCTCCCATGGGGGGCTGAAGCTTTCTTT. It yields the protein CASSLPWGAEAFF.

The chain joins TRBV5-1 to TRBJ2-6, with 9 bases lining up with TRBD1. The CDR3 is made up of 18 amino acids. Germline assignment: CDR1 SGHRS and CDR2 YFSETQ. V shed 0 bases, J shed 1 base, and the junction held 5 bases outside the gene matches. The DNA of the CDR3 is TGCGCCAGCAGCTTGGAAACAGGGGGCGCTTCTGGGGCCAACGTCCTGACTTTC. The encoded protein is CASSLETGGASGANVLTF.

This clone is classed as medium-sized. The chain carries TRBV5-3 and TRBJ1-2, with D tentatively TRBD1 (5 bases). TRBV5-3 is treated as an ORF (open reading frame) with a function not yet certain. Trimming removed 5 bases from V and 4 bases from J, with 18 bases in between. The CDR3 has 15 residues. CDR3 sequence: CARREPTAEAYGYTF. The CDR3 coding sequence is TGTGCCAGAAGGGAGCCGACAGCGGAGGCCTATGGCTACACCTTC.

V is TRBV3-1 (or the pseudogene TRBV3-2) and J is TRBJ1-1, with 11 positions matching TRBD1. From germline, CDR1 is LGHDT and CDR2 YNNKEL (reference sequence). V was clipped by 4 bases and J by 2 bases; unmatched bases: 9. CDR3 length: 17 residues. The CDR3 sequence: CASSPTRGQGGNTEAFF. The CDR3, as DNA: TGTGCCAGCAGCCCTACAAGGGGACAGGGGGGAAACACTGAAGCTTTCTTT.

The chain recombines TRBV2 with TRBJ2-3, with unresolved D. Trimming cost V 4 bases and J 2 bases, with 13 bases left between them. CDR3 length equals 15 residues. CDR1 and CDR2 (germline): SNHLY, FYNNEI. The CDR3 loop reads CASSGAMGITDTQYF. The CDR3 DNA reads TGTGCCAGCAGTGGAGCTATGGGGATCACAGATACGCAGTATTTT.

A single count supports this clone. The CDR3 loop is CASSPSWTEAFF. CDR3 bases: TGTGCCAGCTCACCGAGTTGGACTGAAGCTTTCTTT. V gene TRBV18 combines with J gene TRBJ1-1; D is unclear. The V end lost 3 bases, the J end lost 5 bases, and 7 bases lay between the germline ends. The germline V gene has CDR1 KGHSH and CDR2 LQKENI. The CDR3 has 12 residues. The full variable domain, its missing parts supplied by reference TRBV18 and TRBJ1-1, is NAGVMQNPRHLVRRRGQEARLRCSPMKGHSHVYWYRQLPEEGLKFMVYLQKENIIDESGMPKERFSAEFPKEGPSILRIQQVVRGDSAAYFCASSPSWTEAFFGQGTRLTVV.

The chain recombines TRBV2 with TRBJ2-6; D uncertain. The V and J ends lost 5 bases and 0 bases respectively, with 5 bases between them. The CDR3 extends over 14 amino acids. CDR1 and CDR2 from the germline V gene are SNHLY and FYNNEI. CDR3 coding DNA: TGTGCCAGCAGTCGCGGCTCTGGGGCCAACGTCCTGACTTTC. Amino acids: CASSRGSGANVLTF.